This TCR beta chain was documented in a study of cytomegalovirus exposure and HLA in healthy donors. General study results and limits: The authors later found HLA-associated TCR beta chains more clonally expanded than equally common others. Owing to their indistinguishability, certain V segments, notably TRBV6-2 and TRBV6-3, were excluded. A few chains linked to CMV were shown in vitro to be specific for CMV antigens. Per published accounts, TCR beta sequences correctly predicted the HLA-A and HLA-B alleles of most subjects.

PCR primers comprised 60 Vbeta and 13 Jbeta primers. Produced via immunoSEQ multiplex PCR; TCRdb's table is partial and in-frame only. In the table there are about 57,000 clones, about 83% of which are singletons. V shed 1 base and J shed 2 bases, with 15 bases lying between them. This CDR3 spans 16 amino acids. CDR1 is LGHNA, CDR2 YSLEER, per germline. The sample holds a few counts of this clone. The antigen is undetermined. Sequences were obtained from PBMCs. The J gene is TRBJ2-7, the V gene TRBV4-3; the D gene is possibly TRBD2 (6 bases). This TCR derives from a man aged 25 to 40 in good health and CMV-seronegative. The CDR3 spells CASSQGVGTQPYEQYF. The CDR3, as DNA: TGCGCCAGCAGCCAAGGGGTAGGGACTCAACCCTACGAGCAGTACTTC.